Listed here are 10 T cell receptor beta chains from one sample, sequenced in a study of cytomegalovirus exposure and HLA in healthy donors. PCR used 60 Vbeta primers and 13 Jbeta primers. Profiled with immunoSEQ multiplex PCR; TCRdb holds only in-frame clones, not every one. The sample records 150,000 to 200,000 clones, 60% to 85% being singletons. Source material: PBMCs. These TCRs come from a male donor in good health and CMV-seropositive.

The chain uses TRBV7-3 and TRBJ2-3; D is uncertain. The V gene lost 2 bases and the J gene lost 6 bases, with 9 bases spanning the gap. The CDR3 runs to 13 residues. Germline V gene sequence: CDR1 SGHTA, CDR2 FQGTGA. The CDR3 coding sequence is TGTGCCAGCAGCTTATCCCCTACCGATACGCAGTATTTT. This codes for CASSLSPTDTQYF.

J is TRBJ1-2 and V is TRBV6-4, with a weak D call TRBD1 (5 bases). Germline CDR1 and CDR2: MRHNA and SNTAGT. The CDR3 totals 16 residues. V was pared by 2 bases and J by 2 bases, with 15 bases between. Here the CDR3 reads CASSDEAGKVNYGYTF. In DNA, the CDR3 is TGTGCCAGCAGTGACGAGGCAGGGAAAGTCAACTATGGCTACACCTTC.

This chain uses TRBV2 with TRBJ2-3, with TRBD1 matching 7 bases. CDR3 length equals 15 residues. V lost 1 base, J lost 1 base, and 2 bases stayed unmatched. Germline CDR1 reads SNHLY; CDR2 reads FYNNEI. Here the CDR3 DNA reads TGTGCCAGCAGTGAAGGGCAGGGGGGCACAGATACGCAGTATTTT. As protein: CASSEGQGGTDTQYF.

The V and J genes are TRBV5-1 and TRBJ1-2; D perhaps matches TRBD1 (6 bases). Germline values: CDR1 SGHRS, CDR2 YFSETQ. V lost 1 base and J 5 bases, leaving 15 bases between the germline ends. The CDR3 is 15 amino acids. CDR3 amino acids: CASSLTGAQGYGYTF. CDR3 nucleotides: TGCGCCAGCAGCTTGACAGGAGCCCAGGGGTATGGCTACACCTTC. The variable domain in full, completed from reference TRBV5-1 and TRBJ1-2, reads KAGVTQTPRYLIKTRGQQVTLSCSPISGHRSVSWYQQTPGQGLQFLFEYFSETQRNKGNFPGRFSGRQFSNSRSEMNVSTLELGDSALYLCASSLTGAQGYGYTFGSGTRLTVV.

As for this clone: Other DNA variants within this sample encode the same CDR3. V usage is TRBV29-1 and J usage is TRBJ1-2, with D possibly TRBD1 on 6 matching bases. Between the trimmed V and J ends, which lost 4 bases and 2 bases, there was a span of 8 bases. This CDR3 is built from 12 residues. Germline lookup yields CDR1 SQVTM and CDR2 ANQGSEA. CDR3 loop: CSVGQGNYGYTF. For the CDR3, the DNA is TGCAGCGTTGGGCAGGGGAACTATGGCTACACCTTC.

Worth noting for this clone: The sample holds other DNA sequences that translate to the same CDR3. The chain couples TRBV6-5 to TRBJ2-7; no clear D gene. The V end was cut by 0 bases, the J end by 3 bases, with 6 bases between. Per germline, CDR1 MNHEY and CDR2 SVGAGI. The CDR3 length is 13 residues. DNA for the CDR3: TGTGCCAGCAGTTACTCGACGGGCTACGAGCAGTACTTC. It codes for CASSYSTGYEQYF.

V is TRBV30 and J is TRBJ1-1; 9 bases line up with TRBD1. This CDR3 has 13 amino acids. Germline V gives CDR1 GTSNPN, CDR2 SVGIG (reference sequence). J gave up 3 bases and V 3 bases, and 2 bases lay outside the gene matches. The chain's CDR3 is CAWRDRGHTEAFF. The CDR3, as DNA: TGTGCCTGGAGGGACAGGGGTCACACTGAAGCTTTCTTT.

The J gene is TRBJ1-5, the V gene TRBV4-2; D call uncertain. The CDR3 spans 15 residues. V shed 6 bases and J shed 0 bases, with 12 bases lying between them. Germline CDR1 LGHNA, CDR2 YNFKEQ. In DNA, the CDR3 is TGTGCCAGCAGAGTTCAGGCTTATAGCAATCAGCCCCAGCATTTT. This translates into CASRVQAYSNQPQHF.

This chain uses TRBV19 with TRBJ1-5; no firm D call. The CDR3 runs to 12 residues. Looked up from germline, CDR1 is LNHDA and CDR2 is SQIVND (reference sequence). V lost 4 bases to trimming and J lost 4 bases, with 5 bases between them. CDR3 sequence: CASSTRNQPQHF. CDR3 nucleotides: TGTGCCAGTAGTACCAGAAATCAGCCCCAGCATTTT.

The chain combines TRBV2 with TRBJ2-1; perhaps TRBD2 as D (5 bases). This CDR3 has 16 amino acids. The germline V and J ends were trimmed by 7 bases and 7 bases, with 23 bases remaining between them. CDR1 SNHLY and CDR2 FYNNEI come from the germline V gene. The DNA for the CDR3 is TGTGCCAGCACCACCTCACGGGAAACCGGGTGGAATGAGCAGTTCTTC. As protein: CASTTSRETGWNEQFF.